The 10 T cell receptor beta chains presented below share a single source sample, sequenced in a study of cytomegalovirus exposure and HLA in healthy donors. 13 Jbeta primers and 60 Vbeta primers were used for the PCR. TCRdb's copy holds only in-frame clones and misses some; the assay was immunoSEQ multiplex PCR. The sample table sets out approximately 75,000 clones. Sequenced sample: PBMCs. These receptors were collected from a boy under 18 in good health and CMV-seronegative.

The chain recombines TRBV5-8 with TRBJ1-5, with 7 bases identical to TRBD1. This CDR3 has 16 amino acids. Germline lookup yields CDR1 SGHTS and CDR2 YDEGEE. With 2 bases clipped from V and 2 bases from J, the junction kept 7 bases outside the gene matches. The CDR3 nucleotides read TGTGCCAGCAGCTTCCACAGGGGCTTTGGCAATCAGCCCCAGCATTTT. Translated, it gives CASSFHRGFGNQPQHF.

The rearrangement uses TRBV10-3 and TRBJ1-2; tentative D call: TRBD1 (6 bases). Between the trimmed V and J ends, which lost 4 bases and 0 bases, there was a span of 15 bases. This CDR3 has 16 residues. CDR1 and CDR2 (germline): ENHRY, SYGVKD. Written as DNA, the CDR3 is TGTGCCATCAGTGTTAGGGGGGGGTCTTCTAACTATGGCTACACCTTC. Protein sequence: CAISVRGGSSNYGYTF.

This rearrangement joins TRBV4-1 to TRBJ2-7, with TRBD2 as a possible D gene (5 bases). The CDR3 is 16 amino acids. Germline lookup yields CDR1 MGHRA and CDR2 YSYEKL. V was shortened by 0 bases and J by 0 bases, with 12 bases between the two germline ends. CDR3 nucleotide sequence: TGCGCCAGCAGCCAAGATTGGCCGGGAAGCTCCTACGAGCAGTACTTC. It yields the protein CASSQDWPGSSYEQYF.

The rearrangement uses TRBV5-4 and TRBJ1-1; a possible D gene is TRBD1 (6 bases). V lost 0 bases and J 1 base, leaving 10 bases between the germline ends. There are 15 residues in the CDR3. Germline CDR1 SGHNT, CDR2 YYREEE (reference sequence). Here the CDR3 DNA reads TGTGCCAGCAGCTTGGGTGACAGGAGGAACACTGAAGCTTTCTTT. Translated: CASSLGDRRNTEAFF.

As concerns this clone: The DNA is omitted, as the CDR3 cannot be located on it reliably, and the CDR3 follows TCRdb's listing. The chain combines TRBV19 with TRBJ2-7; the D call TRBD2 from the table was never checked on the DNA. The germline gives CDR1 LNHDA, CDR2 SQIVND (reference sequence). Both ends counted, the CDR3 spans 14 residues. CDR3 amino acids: CARYVCGTLYEQYF.

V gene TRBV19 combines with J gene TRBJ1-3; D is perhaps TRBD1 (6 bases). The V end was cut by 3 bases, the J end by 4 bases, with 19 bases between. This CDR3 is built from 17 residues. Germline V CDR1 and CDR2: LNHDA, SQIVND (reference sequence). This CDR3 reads CASSIFPSPTGGNTIYF. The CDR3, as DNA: TGTGCCAGTAGTATTTTCCCCTCACCGACAGGAGGAAACACCATATATTTT.

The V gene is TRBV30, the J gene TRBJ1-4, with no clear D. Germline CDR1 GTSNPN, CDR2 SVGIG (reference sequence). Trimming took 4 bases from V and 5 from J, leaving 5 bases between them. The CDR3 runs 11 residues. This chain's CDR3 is CAWNRNEKLFF. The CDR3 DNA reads TGTGCCTGGAACAGAAATGAAAAACTGTTTTTT. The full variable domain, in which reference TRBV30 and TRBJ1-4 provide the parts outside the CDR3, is SQTIHQWPATLVQPVGSPLSLECTVEGTSNPNLYWYRQAAGRGLQLLFYSVGIGQISSEVPQNLSASRPQDRQFILSSKKLLLSDSGFYLCAWNRNEKLFFGSGTQLSVL.

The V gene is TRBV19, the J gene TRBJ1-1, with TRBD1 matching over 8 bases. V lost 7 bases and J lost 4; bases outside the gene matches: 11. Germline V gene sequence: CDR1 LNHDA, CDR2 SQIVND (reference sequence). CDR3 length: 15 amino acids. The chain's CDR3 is CASTYGSGGLTEAFF. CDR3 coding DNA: TGTGCCAGTACCTATGGTTCAGGGGGCCTCACTGAAGCTTTCTTT.

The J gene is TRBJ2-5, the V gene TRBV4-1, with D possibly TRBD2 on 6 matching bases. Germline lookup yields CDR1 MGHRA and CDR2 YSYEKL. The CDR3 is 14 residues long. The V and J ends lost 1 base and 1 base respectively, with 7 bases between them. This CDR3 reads CASSQGDSQETQYF. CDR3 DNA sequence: TGCGCCAGCAGCCAAGGGGACTCCCAAGAGACCCAGTACTTC.

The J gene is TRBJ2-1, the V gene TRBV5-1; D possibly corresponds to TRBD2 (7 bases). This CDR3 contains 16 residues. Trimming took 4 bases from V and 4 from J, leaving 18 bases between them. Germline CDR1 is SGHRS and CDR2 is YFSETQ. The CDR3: CASSGGAGMKYNEQFF. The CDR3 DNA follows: TGCGCCAGCAGCGGGGGGGCAGGGATGAAGTACAATGAGCAGTTCTTC.